The sequence of this TCR beta chain was determined in a study of a mutant IDH1 vaccine in newly diagnosed glioma. Study as a whole: Former treatment meant radiotherapy, temozolomide, or both; the majority had gotten both.

General study points: Changes to the top peripheral T cell clonotypes appeared unrelated to pseudoprogression.

Time point noted: week 11, during vaccination. It was 300 ug of mutant IDH1 20-mer peptide that made up each vaccine dose, given with topical imiquimod. This clone was detected a few times. No antigen is known for it. Data came from immunoSEQ multiplex PCR; TCRdb stores just in-frame clones and leaves some out. This table has tens of thousands of clones, about 90% appearing once. This receptor was identified in a woman aged 40 to 50 with glioma. The material was PBMCs, obtained from a glioma patient whose treatment included an IDH1 peptide vaccine.

In nucleotides, the CDR3 is TGTGCCTACGATAGCGGGGCTCTAACAGATACGCAGTATTTT. Residues: CAYDSGALTDTQYF. V gene TRBV7-9 combines with J gene TRBJ2-3, with 8 nucleotides matching TRBD2. This CDR3 is built from 14 residues. J was trimmed by 3 bases and V by 11 bases; bases with no gene match: 10. Per the germline V gene, CDR1 is SEHNR and CDR2 is FQNEAQ (reference sequence). The whole variable domain, filled in from reference TRBV7-9 and TRBJ2-3, reads DTGVSQNPRHKITKRGQNVTFRCDPISEHNRLYWYRQTLGQGPEFLTYFQNEAQLEKSRLLSDRFSAERPKGSFSTLEIQRTEQGDSAMYLCAYDSGALTDTQYFGPGTRLTVL.